This T cell receptor (beta chain) was sequenced in a study of T cells in Graves' hyperthyroidism and ophthalmopathy. This clonotype was found many times. The target antigen is unknown. RNA transcripts provided the source from which TCR beta CDR3 regions were amplified. The TCR CDR3 first-round RT-PCR relied on the HTBI primer set. TCRdb analysed the multiplex PCR reads with MiXCR anew, one entry per CDR3 protein. In the table there are around 700,000 distinct CDR3 sequences, over 35% of which are singletons. Patients aged 18 to 65 with hyperthyroidism were newly diagnosed, with duration under 2 months. Uncontrolled infection, other autoimmune disease, pregnancy and lactation each barred patients from inclusion. General study points: Most thyroid clonotypes that were expanded above 0.001 also turned up in blood. Ophthalmopathy onset followed model prediction by a median approximately 6.2 months.

V lost 1 base and J 9 bases, leaving 10 bases between the germline ends. Germline-derived CDR1 and CDR2 are SGHTA and FQGNSA. There are 14 residues in the CDR3. The rearrangement uses TRBV7-2 and TRBJ1-6; TRBD1 is a possible D gene (5 bases). This TCR came from a woman between 40 and 55 years old with Graves' hyperthyroidism. Sequences were obtained from blood. CDR3 loop: CASSLGGARSPLHF. CDR3 sequence (DNA): TGTGCCAGCAGCTTAGGAGGGGCTCGTTCACCCCTCCACTTT.